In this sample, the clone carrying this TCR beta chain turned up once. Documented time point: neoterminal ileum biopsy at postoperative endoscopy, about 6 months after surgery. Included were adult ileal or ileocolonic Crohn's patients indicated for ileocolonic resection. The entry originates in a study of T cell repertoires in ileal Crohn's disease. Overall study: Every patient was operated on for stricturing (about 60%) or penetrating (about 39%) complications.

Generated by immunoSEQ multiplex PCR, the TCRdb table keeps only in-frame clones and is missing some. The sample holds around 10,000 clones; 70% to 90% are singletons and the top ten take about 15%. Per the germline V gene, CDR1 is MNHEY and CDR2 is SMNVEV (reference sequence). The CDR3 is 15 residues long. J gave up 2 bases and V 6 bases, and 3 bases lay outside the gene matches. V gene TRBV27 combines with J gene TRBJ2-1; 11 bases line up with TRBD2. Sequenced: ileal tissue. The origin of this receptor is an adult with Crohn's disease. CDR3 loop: CASRRLAGTYNEQFF. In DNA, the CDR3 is TGTGCCAGCAGGAGACTAGCGGGAACCTACAATGAGCAGTTCTTC.